This T cell receptor beta chain originates from a study of cytomegalovirus exposure and HLA in healthy donors. The PCR had 60 Vbeta and 13 Jbeta primers. The protocol was immunoSEQ multiplex PCR, while the TCRdb copy is restricted to in-frame clones and leaves out a portion. The sample lists around 140,000 clones, more than 75% occurring once. J was trimmed by 1 base and V by 8 bases; bases with no gene match: 6. The CDR3 is made up of 16 amino acids. Germline V gene sequence: CDR1 MGHRA, CDR2 YSYEKL. This TCR derives from a man aged 35-49 years in good health and CMV-seronegative. Sequencing input: PBMCs. The genes are TRBV4-1 and TRBJ2-1, with 12 bases that match TRBD2. In nucleotides, the CDR3 is TGCGCCAGCGGACTAGCGGGAAGGCCTTCCTACAATGAGCAGTTCTTC. Its protein product is CASGLAGRPSYNEQFF.